These 30 T cell receptor beta chains were all obtained from the same sample, sequenced in a study of cytomegalovirus exposure and HLA in healthy donors. In the PCR, 60 Vbeta and 13 Jbeta primers were used. The method was immunoSEQ multiplex PCR; TCRdb's version includes in-frame clones alone and lacks a portion of them. The profile covers more than 150,000 clones, with about 82% appearing a single time and 1% taken by the ten largest. The sequencing sample was made of PBMCs. These receptors were collected from a woman aged 45-60 years in good health and CMV-seropositive.

This chain uses TRBV2 with TRBJ2-4; 10 bases are shared with TRBD2. The length of the CDR3 is 20 residues. Unmatched junction bases numbered 17, after V lost 6 bases and J lost 0 bases. Germline values: CDR1 SNHLY, CDR2 FYNNEI. CDR3 nucleotides: TGTGCCAGCAGGGTGACTAGCGGGCTTGACGTCTATGTAGCCAAAAACATTCAGTACTTC. Translating it yields CASRVTSGLDVYVAKNIQYF.

V usage is TRBV15 and J usage is TRBJ2-4, with 8 bases lining up with TRBD2. The CDR3 has 15 amino acids. After removal of 3 bases from V and 0 bases from J, the junction contained 1 base not matched to a gene. Germline V gives CDR1 LNHNV, CDR2 YYDKDF (reference sequence). CDR3 bases: TGTGCCACCAGCAGTAGCGGGGAAGCCAAAAACATTCAGTACTTC. Translated: CATSSSGEAKNIQYF.

This sequence joins TRBV5-1 and TRBJ2-1; TRBD2 matches 10 bases. CDR1 and CDR2 (germline): SGHRS, YFSETQ. Trimming removed 5 bases from V and 9 bases from J; junction bases left unmatched: 14. The length of the CDR3 is 16 residues. The CDR3 bases are TGCGCCAGCAGATCCCTGGGTGAGCGGGAGGGCGGTGAGCAGTTCTTC. It encodes CASRSLGEREGGEQFF.

The chain uses TRBV6-5 and TRBJ2-6, with 7 bases aligning to TRBD2. Trimming cost V 4 bases and J 0 bases; bases outside gene matches: 0. Germline V gene lookup returns CDR1 MNHEY and CDR2 SVGAGI. The length of the CDR3 is 15 residues. The CDR3 reads CASSWDYSGANVLTF. The CDR3 DNA reads as TGTGCCAGCAGTTGGGACTACTCTGGGGCCAACGTCCTGACTTTC.

The J gene is TRBJ1-1, the V gene TRBV19; 7 bases agree with TRBD1. Germline V CDR1 and CDR2: LNHDA, SQIVND (reference sequence). The V gene end was trimmed by 3 bases and the J gene end by 8 bases; junction bases not matched to a gene: 21. The CDR3 runs to 18 residues. The CDR3 DNA sequence: TGTGCCAGTAGTATGAGGACAGGCAGTCGGGAAGCCGTTTCCGAAGCTTTCTTT. Translation gives CASSMRTGSREAVSEAFF.

The chain is built from TRBV2 and TRBJ2-2, with D maybe TRBD1 (5 bases). Per germline, CDR1 SNHLY and CDR2 FYNNEI. The CDR3 is 12 residues long. V lost 8 bases and J 5 bases, leaving 9 bases between the germline ends. CDR3 protein: CASVGQTGELFF. As DNA, the CDR3 is TGTGCCAGCGTGGGGCAAACCGGGGAGCTGTTTTTT.

V and J are TRBV7-3 and TRBJ2-7; possible D gene TRBD2, 6 bases. V shed 2 bases and J shed 1 base, with 15 bases lying between them. The germline V gene has CDR1 SGHTA and CDR2 FQGTGA. This CDR3 has 16 amino acids. The CDR3 reads CASSLSPGDPSYEQYF. DNA of the CDR3: TGTGCCAGCAGCTTATCCCCGGGGGACCCATCCTACGAGCAGTACTTC.

V is TRBV9 and J is TRBJ1-5; D is undetermined. Trimming took 0 bases from V and 0 from J, leaving 7 bases between them. The V gene's germline CDR1 is SGDLS and CDR2 YYNGEE. The CDR3 is made up of 15 amino acids. The CDR3 bases are TGTGCCAGCAGCGTAGGACTTCATAGCAATCAGCCCCAGCATTTT. It codes for CASSVGLHSNQPQHF.

This clone was seen a single time. This chain joins TRBV19 and TRBJ2-3; D possibly corresponds to TRBD2 (5 bases). Germline V gene sequence: CDR1 LNHDA, CDR2 SQIVND (reference sequence). The CDR3 covers 16 residues. Trimming left V 5 bases short and J 5 bases short, with 20 bases between. CDR3 region: CASSQRDYTVGDTQYF. CDR3 in DNA: TGTGCCAGTAGTCAGAGGGATTATACGGTAGGAGATACGCAGTATTTT.

A few counts support this clone. The CDR3 region has the DNA TGTGCCAGCAGCCCGGGACTAGGGCTTGTCAATGAGCAGTTCTTC. Translated, it gives CASSPGLGLVNEQFF. The chain uses TRBV7-2 and TRBJ2-1; 8 positions agree with TRBD2. Germline V gene data show CDR1 as SGHTA and CDR2 as FQGNSA. CDR3 size: 15 residues. With V trimmed by 5 bases and J by 6 bases, 9 bases remained unmatched.

V and J are TRBV19 and TRBJ1-5; D ambiguous. The CDR3 is made up of 14 amino acids. Trimming took off 4 bases at V and 3 bases at J, with 10 bases between the two ends. The germline V gene has CDR1 LNHDA and CDR2 SQIVND (reference sequence). The CDR3 DNA is TGTGCCAGTAGTACTTACAGCAACAATCAGCCCCAGCATTTT. Protein product: CASSTYSNNQPQHF. Variable domain in full (rest from reference TRBV19 and TRBJ1-5): DGGITQSPKYLFRKEGQNVTLSCEQNLNHDAMYWYRQDPGQGLRLIYYSQIVNDFQKGDIAEGYSVSREKKESFPLTVTSAQKNPTAFYLCASSTYSNNQPQHFGDGTRLSIL.

The rearrangement links TRBV5-1 to TRBJ2-3; 8 bases map to TRBD2. Germline V gene data show CDR1 as SGHRS and CDR2 as YFSETQ. This CDR3 comprises 14 residues. V shed 0 bases, J shed 4 bases, and the junction held 1 base outside the gene matches. The CDR3 loop is CASSLGSGADTQYF. As DNA, the CDR3 is TGCGCCAGCAGCTTGGGTAGCGGGGCAGATACGCAGTATTTT.

V is TRBV2 and J is TRBJ1-4; the match to TRBD1 covers 8 bases. The CDR3 is made up of 19 amino acids. CDR1 and CDR2 from the germline V gene are SNHLY and FYNNEI. V shed 4 bases, J shed 0 bases, and the junction held 13 bases outside the gene matches. The CDR3 DNA follows: TGTGCCAGCAGTGTCCGTGGAGGACAGGGCACTGCAACTAATGAAAAACTGTTTTTT. Its translation: CASSVRGGQGTATNEKLFF.

The chain joins TRBV19 to TRBJ1-2; possibly TRBD1 for D (5 bases). Germline V lookup: CDR1 LNHDA, CDR2 SQIVND (reference sequence). Trimming removed 7 bases from V and 2 bases from J, with 8 bases in between. The CDR3 spans 12 residues. The CDR3 sequence: CASNQGNYGYTF. The CDR3 DNA follows: TGTGCCAGTAACCAGGGAAACTATGGCTACACCTTC. The entire variable domain, with the rest obtained from reference TRBV19 and TRBJ1-2, is as follows: DGGITQSPKYLFRKEGQNVTLSCEQNLNHDAMYWYRQDPGQGLRLIYYSQIVNDFQKGDIAEGYSVSREKKESFPLTVTSAQKNPTAFYLCASNQGNYGYTFGSGTRLTVV.

The chain is built from TRBV28 and TRBJ1-2; D is undetermined. The germline CDR1 and CDR2 sequences are MDHEN and SYDVKM. The ends were cut back, 6 bases at V and 4 bases at J, with 15 bases in the middle. The CDR3 sequence is 14 residues long. CDR3 in DNA: TGTGCCAGCAGCCCCCATGAGGCGGGCTATGGCTACACCTTC. Amino acids: CASSPHEAGYGYTF.

V usage is TRBV19 and J usage is TRBJ1-2, with D possibly matching TRBD1 (6 bases). V was cut by 6 bases and J by 0 bases, with 11 bases left in between. Germline loops: CDR1 LNHDA, CDR2 SQIVND (reference sequence). CDR3 length equals 14 residues. The CDR3 sequence is CASRMDSTNYGYTF. The CDR3 nucleotides are TGTGCCAGTAGAATGGACAGTACTAACTATGGCTACACCTTC.

The chain uses TRBV4-2 and TRBJ2-6; D is ambiguous. The CDR3 is made up of 18 amino acids. CDR1 is LGHNA and CDR2 is YNFKEQ in the germline V gene. Trimming pared 4 bases from V and 0 bases from J, leaving 16 bases between. The CDR3 sequence is CASSPQTQSVSGANVLTF. The CDR3, as DNA: TGTGCCAGCAGCCCCCAGACACAATCGGTCTCTGGGGCCAACGTCCTGACTTTC.

On this clone itself: The CDR3 carries no conserved terminal phenylalanine or tryptophan, so it likely arises from a read error. The chain combines TRBV28 with TRBJ2-4; D is perhaps TRBD1 (6 bases). V lost 10 bases and J lost 2, with 15 bases in between. The CDR3 length is 14 residues. CDR1 is MDHEN and CDR2 is SYDVKM in the germline V gene. In DNA form, the CDR3 reads TGTGCCACATTGGACAGTTTCACCAAAAACATTCAGTACCTC. This encodes CATLDSFTKNIQYL.

Remarks on this clone: A junction boundary mismatches the germline segment, possibly from a read error. V and J are TRBV7-7 and TRBJ2-5; 9 bases are a match to TRBD2. The CDR3 covers 13 residues. Germline CDR1 and CDR2: SSHAT and FNYEAQ (reference sequence). The CDR3 spells CASSSGTSETQYF. The CDR3 coding sequence is TGTGCTAGCAGCTCCGGGACTAGCGAGACCCAGTACTTC.

Details on this clone: The junction departs from the called germline gene at one end, perhaps through a read error. This chain links TRBV7-9 with TRBJ1-2; 8 bases align to TRBD1. The germline gives CDR1 SEHNR, CDR2 FQNEAQ (reference sequence). This CDR3 has 16 residues. In DNA form, the CDR3 reads TGTTCCAGCAGCTCACAAACAGGGGGAGGTAACTATGGCTACACCTTC. As protein: CSSSSQTGGGNYGYTF. The whole variable domain, remainder taken from reference TRBV7-9 and TRBJ1-2, is DTGVSQNPRHKITKRGQNVTFRCDPISEHNRLYWYRQTLGQGPEFLTYFQNEAQLEKSRLLSDRFSAERPKGSFSTLEIQRTEQGDSAMYLCSSSSQTGGGNYGYTFGSGTRLTVV.

In its sample, this clone was seen once. This chain links TRBV9 with TRBJ1-1, with 8 bases that match TRBD1. CDR1 and CDR2 from the germline V gene are SGDLS and YYNGEE. This CDR3 contains 14 residues. The trim removed 4 bases at V and 1 base at J, leaving 3 bases unmatched. The CDR3 sequence is CASSIDRGNTEAFF. CDR3 sequence (DNA): TGTGCCAGCAGCATTGACAGGGGGAACACTGAAGCTTTCTTT.

The V gene is TRBV6-5, the J gene TRBJ1-2, with 10 bases identical to TRBD1. Germline CDR1 and CDR2: MNHEY and SVGAGI. The CDR3 consists of 15 residues. With 5 bases clipped from V and 4 bases from J, the junction kept 7 bases outside the gene matches. The CDR3 sequence is CASSPSTGGIYGYTF. The CDR3 coding sequence is TGTGCCAGCAGTCCCTCGACAGGGGGCATCTATGGCTACACCTTC.

This chain uses TRBV7-2 with TRBJ1-6, with 7 bases fitting TRBD1. V trimming: 3 bases; J trimming: 5 bases; junction bases outside the gene matches: 4. CDR1 is SGHTA and CDR2 is FQGNSA in the germline V gene. This CDR3 is built from 15 residues. CDR3 amino acids: CASSFRTGDNSPLHF. The CDR3 DNA is TGTGCCAGCAGCTTTAGAACAGGGGATAATTCACCCCTCCACTTT. Drawing the rest from reference TRBV7-2 and TRBJ1-6, the complete variable domain is GAGVSQSPSNKVTEKGKDVELRCDPISGHTALYWYRQSLGQGLEFLIYFQGNSAPDKSGLPSDRFSAERTGGSVSTLTIQRTQQEDSAVYLCASSFRTGDNSPLHFGNGTRLTVT.

This sequence joins TRBV11-2 and TRBJ2-4; D is undetermined. V gave up 7 bases and J gave up 0 bases, with 13 bases separating them. This CDR3 comprises 15 residues. The germline CDR1 and CDR2 sequences are SGHAT and FQNNGV. In DNA form, the CDR3 reads TGTGCCAGCACCAATTACCCACTAGCCAAAAACATTCAGTACTTC. It specifies CASTNYPLAKNIQYF.

The chain carries TRBV14 and TRBJ1-2, with TRBD1 matching over 10 bases. The CDR3 consists of 19 residues. The germline CDR1 and CDR2 sequences are SGHDN and FVKESK. V was pared by 1 base and J by 5 bases, with 16 bases of the junction left unmatched. Written as DNA, the CDR3 is TGTGCCAGCAGCCAAGCCGCCCGGGACAGGGGAAGGAGGATATATGGCTACACCTTC. Amino acid sequence: CASSQAARDRGRRIYGYTF.

The chain uses TRBV4-1 and TRBJ2-7; 8 bases are shared with TRBD2. The germline CDR1 and CDR2 sequences are MGHRA and YSYEKL. Unmatched junction bases numbered 4, after V lost 0 bases and J lost 3 bases. The CDR3 runs to 15 residues. This CDR3 reads CASSQDSGILYEQYF. DNA for the CDR3: TGCGCCAGCAGCCAAGATAGCGGGATTCTCTACGAGCAGTACTTC.

The rearrangement joins TRBV11-2 to TRBJ2-7; tentatively, D is TRBD2 (5 bases). The CDR3 consists of 16 residues. Trimming stripped 5 bases from V and 2 bases from J, with 19 bases between. The germline gives CDR1 SGHAT, CDR2 FQNNGV. CDR3 coding DNA: TGTGCCAGCAGCATGAACCCAGGACTGGCAACCTACGAGCAGTACTTC. Protein: CASSMNPGLATYEQYF.

This clone was detected only a few times. V gene TRBV6-5 combines with J gene TRBJ1-6; maybe TRBD1 (6 bases). This CDR3 is built from 15 residues. The ends were cut back, 4 bases at V and 9 bases at J, with 16 bases in the middle. From germline, CDR1 is MNHEY and CDR2 SVGAGI. CDR3 protein: CASSLQDSTSSPLHF. CDR3 DNA sequence: TGTGCCAGCAGTTTACAGGACAGTACGAGTTCACCCCTCCACTTT.

V usage is TRBV5-1 and J usage is TRBJ2-2, with D possibly TRBD1 on 5 matching bases. The germline gives CDR1 SGHRS, CDR2 YFSETQ. V lost 0 bases, J lost 1 base, and 10 bases lay in between. This CDR3 comprises 16 residues. The CDR3: CASSLDQGGNTGELFF. The CDR3 DNA reads as TGCGCCAGCAGCTTGGATCAGGGTGGGAACACCGGGGAGCTGTTTTTT.

The V and J genes are TRBV7-9 and TRBJ1-5; 7 bases map to TRBD1. This CDR3 contains 15 residues. Germline V CDR1 and CDR2: SEHNR, FQNEAQ (reference sequence). After removal of 7 bases from V and 3 bases from J, the junction contained 9 bases not matched to a gene. CDR3 in DNA: TGTGCCAGCACCCAAGGACAGGCTTTCAATCAGCCCCAGCATTTT. Its translation: CASTQGQAFNQPQHF.